What follows are 31 T cell receptor beta chains derived from one specimen sequenced in a study of blood T cell repertoires in COVID-19. Measured with immunoSEQ multiplex PCR; TCRdb has only the in-frame clones, and not every one. This table has about 140,000 clones, around 80% appearing once. Sequenced: peripheral blood. The receptors derive from a man older than 75 with acute or convalescent COVID-19.

The count of this clone is one. This sequence joins TRBV19 and TRBJ1-3; perhaps TRBD1 as D (6 bases). The CDR3 loop spans 14 amino acids. V lost 7 bases and J lost 6, with 16 bases in between. Germline CDR1 reads LNHDA; CDR2 reads SQIVND (reference sequence). The CDR3 here is CASNLQGTENTIYF. The CDR3 DNA is TGTGCCAGTAACCTACAGGGAACCGAAAACACCATATATTTT.

This chain joins TRBV30 and TRBJ2-2, with no clear D. Trimming pared 8 bases from V and 2 bases from J, leaving 9 bases between. The CDR3 sequence is 12 residues long. Germline V CDR1 and CDR2: GTSNPN, SVGIG (reference sequence). This CDR3 reads CALQRNTGELFF. DNA for the CDR3: TGTGCCCTACAGAGAAACACCGGGGAGCTGTTTTTT.

V usage is TRBV30 and J usage is TRBJ2-5; tentative D call: TRBD1 (6 bases). Trimming left V 6 bases short and J 2 bases short, with 13 bases between. This CDR3 region has 13 residues. Germline values: CDR1 GTSNPN, CDR2 SVGIG (reference sequence). CDR3: CACVRGQQETQYF. The CDR3, as DNA: TGTGCCTGTGTCAGAGGACAGCAAGAGACCCAGTACTTC.

The V call is TRBV6-1, the J call TRBJ1-5; D is undetermined. The germline V and J ends were trimmed by 2 bases and 7 bases, with 12 bases remaining between them. In germline, CDR1 is MNHNS, CDR2 SASEGT. This CDR3 has 14 residues. The CDR3 is CASSEQKSWQPQHF. In DNA, the CDR3 is TGTGCCAGCAGTGAACAAAAGAGCTGGCAGCCCCAGCATTTT.

This chain connects TRBV7-8 to TRBJ2-6, with D maybe TRBD2 (5 bases). Trimming took off 5 bases at V and 2 bases at J, with 10 bases between the two ends. The germline gives CDR1 SGHVS, CDR2 FQNEAQ. The CDR3 runs to 15 residues. The CDR3 DNA follows: TGTGCCAGCAGCCCCGAGGAGGCTGGGGCCAACGTCCTGACTTTC. Amino acids: CASSPEEAGANVLTF. Together with reference TRBV7-8 and TRBJ2-6, the CDR3 gives the full variable domain: GAGVSQSPRYKVAKRGQDVALRCDPISGHVSLFWYQQALGQGPEFLTYFQNEAQLDKSGLPSDRFFAERPEGSVSTLKIQRTQQEDSAVYLCASSPEEAGANVLTFGAGSRLTVL.

This chain connects TRBV3-1 (or the pseudogene TRBV3-2) to TRBJ1-2, with TRBD1 identical over 11 bases. Unmatched junction bases numbered 7, after V lost 5 bases and J lost 2 bases. CDR3 length: 16 amino acids. Germline CDR1 and CDR2: LGHDT and YNNKEL (reference sequence). The CDR3 sequence: CASSRGQGAKNYGYTF. Here the CDR3 DNA reads TGTGCCAGCAGCAGAGGACAGGGGGCCAAAAACTATGGCTACACCTTC.

V is TRBV6-6 and J is TRBJ1-5; TRBD1 aligns across 7 bases. There are 15 residues in the CDR3. Germline V gene sequence: CDR1 MNHNY, CDR2 SVGAGI (reference sequence). Trimming at V came to 2 bases and at J to 3 bases, leaving 4 bases not matched to a gene. CDR3 coding DNA: TGTGCCAGCAGTTACCATACAGGGGTCAATCAGCCCCAGCATTTT. It codes for CASSYHTGVNQPQHF.

V gene TRBV11-2 combines with J gene TRBJ2-3; a possible D gene is TRBD1 (6 bases). The CDR3 consists of 16 residues. CDR1 and CDR2 (germline): SGHAT, FQNNGV. V was shortened by 0 bases and J by 1 base, with 11 bases between the two germline ends. The CDR3 nucleotides are TGTGCCAGCAGCTTAGATTTTAACAGGGGCACAGATACGCAGTATTTT. As protein: CASSLDFNRGTDTQYF.

Details on this clone: One end of the junction does not line up with germline, which may come from a read error. The chain carries TRBV7-7 and TRBJ2-2, with 8 bases aligning to TRBD1. Looked up from germline, CDR1 is SSHAT and CDR2 is FNYEAQ (reference sequence). This CDR3 is built from 16 residues. The CDR3 protein is CASSSGQGRGTGELFF. In DNA form, the CDR3 reads TGTGCTAGCAGCTCTGGACAGGGAAGAGGAACCGGGGAGCTGTTTTTT.

This clone has a single count. J is TRBJ2-5 and V is TRBV11-3; D might be TRBD2 (6 bases). The CDR3 length is 14 residues. In germline, CDR1 is SGHNT, CDR2 YENEEA. V was trimmed by 6 bases and J by 2 bases, leaving 13 bases between them. The CDR3 bases are TGTGCCAGCAGTCGACCCGGGACTCAAGAGACCCAGTACTTC. Protein sequence: CASSRPGTQETQYF.

In its sample, this clone was seen a few times. The rearrangement joins TRBV2 to TRBJ1-5; D perhaps matches TRBD1 (6 bases). The germline gives CDR1 SNHLY, CDR2 FYNNEI. Trimming removed 6 bases at V and 4 bases at J, with 13 bases between. This CDR3 spans 14 amino acids. This CDR3 reads CASRQGLSNQPQHF. CDR3 sequence (DNA): TGTGCCAGCAGACAGGGTTTGAGTAATCAGCCCCAGCATTTT.

This chain links TRBV6-5 with TRBJ2-7, with a possible D match to TRBD2 (6 bases). Germline loops: CDR1 MNHEY, CDR2 SVGAGI. This CDR3 comprises 16 residues. Trimming removed 4 bases at V and 4 bases at J, with 20 bases between. CDR3 DNA: TGTGCCAGCAGTTCCCGAAGTGCGGGAACTACGTACGAGCAGTACTTC. Translation: CASSSRSAGTTYEQYF.

The count of this clone is one. The chain employs TRBV7-3 and TRBJ2-2, with 7 bases fitting TRBD2. The V gene end was trimmed by 5 bases and the J gene end by 6 bases; junction bases not matched to a gene: 12. CDR3 length: 16 amino acids. Per the germline V gene, CDR1 is SGHTA and CDR2 is FQGTGA. The CDR3 region is CASSVGEGPGAGELFF. As DNA, the CDR3 is TGTGCCAGCAGCGTAGGGGAGGGACCGGGGGCCGGGGAGCTGTTTTTT.

This chain links TRBV24-1 with TRBJ2-1, with 9 bases matching TRBD2. The CDR3 sequence is 17 residues long. Trimming took 2 bases from V and 7 from J; bases not matched to a gene: 11. CDR1 is KGHDR, CDR2 SFDVKD, per germline. The CDR3: CATSDSAAGGPSNEQFF. CDR3 in DNA: TGTGCCACCAGTGATTCCGCGGCGGGGGGGCCTAGTAATGAGCAGTTCTTC.

This chain uses TRBV7-8 with TRBJ1-3; perhaps TRBD1 as D (6 bases). Germline assignment: CDR1 SGHVS and CDR2 FQNEAQ. Trimming left V 3 bases short and J 4 bases short, with 13 bases between. The CDR3 runs to 15 residues. The CDR3: CASSFGQLGGNTIYF. The CDR3 DNA sequence: TGTGCCAGCAGCTTTGGACAGCTAGGGGGAAACACCATATATTTT.

The CDR3 sequence: CASSLAQQGGYEQYF. The CDR3 region has the DNA TGTGCCAGCAGCTTAGCGCAACAGGGGGGTTACGAGCAGTACTTC. The chain has TRBV7-8 and TRBJ2-7, with 8 bases identical to TRBD1. V trimming: 0 bases; J trimming: 4 bases; junction bases outside the gene matches: 5. CDR3 length: 15 residues. Germline V gives CDR1 SGHVS, CDR2 FQNEAQ.

V and J are TRBV19 and TRBJ2-2; a possible D gene is TRBD2 (6 bases). Trimming removed 7 bases at V and 3 bases at J, with 15 bases between. Germline assignment: CDR1 LNHDA and CDR2 SQIVND (reference sequence). This CDR3 is built from 15 residues. The CDR3 DNA follows: TGTGCCAGTACCACGGGTAGGGACTACACCGGGGAGCTGTTTTTT. Translation gives CASTTGRDYTGELFF. Based on the CDR3 plus reference TRBV19 and TRBJ2-2, the full variable domain is DGGITQSPKYLFRKEGQNVTLSCEQNLNHDAMYWYRQDPGQGLRLIYYSQIVNDFQKGDIAEGYSVSREKKESFPLTVTSAQKNPTAFYLCASTTGRDYTGELFFGEGSRLTVL.

The chain joins TRBV5-1 to TRBJ2-6, with D perhaps matching TRBD1 (6 bases). This CDR3 is 16 amino acids long. The germline V gene has CDR1 SGHRS and CDR2 YFSETQ. V was pared by 5 bases and J by 0 bases, with 12 bases between. The CDR3 spells CASRVGGRSGANVLTF. Here the CDR3 DNA reads TGCGCCAGCAGGGTAGGGGGTCGCTCTGGGGCCAACGTCCTGACTTTC.

This chain connects TRBV29-1 to TRBJ2-5; TRBD2 is a possible D gene (5 bases). Germline V gives CDR1 SQVTM, CDR2 ANQGSEA. V lost 5 bases, J lost 3 bases, and 7 bases lay in between. The CDR3 totals 11 residues. DNA of the CDR3: TGCAGCGTTCGGGAAAAAGAGACCCAGTACTTC. Encoded protein: CSVREKETQYF.

The chain carries TRBV6-2 or TRBV6-3 and TRBJ2-7; possibly TRBD2 for D (5 bases). This CDR3 has 12 amino acids. Germline CDR1 is MNHEY and CDR2 is SVGEGT. V dropped 4 bases and J dropped 3 bases, with 7 bases sitting between them. The CDR3 sequence is CASSFGVYEQYF. The DNA for the CDR3 is TGTGCCAGCAGTTTCGGGGTCTACGAGCAGTACTTC.

The rearrangement links TRBV28 to TRBJ1-2; possible D gene TRBD1, 5 bases. In germline, CDR1 is MDHEN, CDR2 SYDVKM. Trimming cost V 1 base and J 8 bases, with 11 bases left between them. The length of the CDR3 is 13 residues. The CDR3 region has the DNA TGTGCCAGCAGTTTATCCCCCCAGGGCGGCTACACCTTC. Its translation: CASSLSPQGGYTF.

There are a few counts of this clone. This chain uses TRBV9 with TRBJ2-2; maybe TRBD2 (5 bases). V was cut by 9 bases and J by 2 bases, with 14 bases left in between. CDR3 length equals 14 residues. The germline gives CDR1 SGDLS, CDR2 YYNGEE. The CDR3 sequence: CATQVGSNTGELFF. CDR3 in DNA: TGTGCCACCCAGGTGGGGAGTAACACCGGGGAGCTGTTTTTT.

The gene calls are TRBV2 and TRBJ1-2, with D unclear. Germline V gene lookup returns CDR1 SNHLY and CDR2 FYNNEI. V lost 7 bases to trimming and J lost 14 bases, with 20 bases between them. This CDR3 spans 12 amino acids. CDR3 region: CASTLEEGPGTF. CDR3 sequence (DNA): TGTGCCAGCACCCTCGAAGAGGGCCCGGGGACCTTC.

The chain is built from TRBV6-2 or TRBV6-3 and TRBJ1-6; possibly TRBD1 for D (6 bases). The V end lost 0 bases, the J end lost 2 bases, and 8 bases lay between the germline ends. There are 16 residues in the CDR3. Germline CDR1 MNHEY, CDR2 SVGEGT. CDR3 sequence reads: CASSYSQGTYNSPLHF. CDR3 bases: TGTGCCAGCAGTTACTCACAGGGAACCTATAATTCACCCCTCCACTTT.

The sample holds a few counts of this clone. The rearrangement links TRBV7-3 to TRBJ1-6; 7 bases are shared with TRBD1. J lost 6 bases, V lost 5 bases, and 7 bases had no gene match. Germline V CDR1 and CDR2: SGHTA, FQGTGA. The CDR3 loop spans 15 amino acids. CDR3 DNA sequence: TGTGCCAGCAGCCTCTCCGGGACAGTTAATTCACCCCTCCACTTT. Protein product: CASSLSGTVNSPLHF.

This sequence joins TRBV7-8 and TRBJ2-2, with 9 nucleotides matching TRBD1. The CDR3 is 15 amino acids. Germline V gene sequence: CDR1 SGHVS, CDR2 FQNEAQ. V shed 5 bases and J 7 bases; nucleotides not matched to a gene: 8. The CDR3 DNA is TGTGCCAGCAGCCAAAACACAGGGGGCGGCGGGGAGCTGTTTTTT. Translation gives CASSQNTGGGGELFF.

Concerning this clone: The sample holds other DNA sequences that translate to the same CDR3. This chain joins TRBV5-1 and TRBJ1-6, with a tentative D call TRBD1 (5 bases). V lost 0 bases and J lost 7, with 8 bases in between. The CDR3 consists of 14 residues. CDR1 is SGHRS, CDR2 YFSETQ, per germline. Written as DNA, the CDR3 is TGCGCCAGCAGCTTGGGCCAGGGAAATTCACCCCTCCACTTT. Translated, it gives CASSLGQGNSPLHF.

The chain has TRBV6-5 and TRBJ2-3; 8 nucleotides agree with TRBD2. The ends lost 3 bases at V and 6 bases at J; junction bases unmatched: 5. This CDR3 is 14 amino acids long. CDR1 is MNHEY and CDR2 is SVGAGI in the germline V gene. The CDR3 reads CASSYRGGLDTQYF. The CDR3 nucleotides read TGTGCCAGCAGTTATCGGGGGGGCCTGGATACGCAGTATTTT.

V gene TRBV5-4 combines with J gene TRBJ2-7; the D gene is possibly TRBD2 (6 bases). This CDR3 comprises 15 residues. Between the trimmed V and J ends, which lost 1 base and 1 base, there was a span of 12 bases. Germline assignment: CDR1 SGHNT and CDR2 YYREEE (reference sequence). The CDR3 DNA is TGTGCCAGCAGCTTGTCGGCAGGGACTTCCTACGAGCAGTACTTC. Translating it yields CASSLSAGTSYEQYF.

V is TRBV19 and J is TRBJ1-5; D is uncertain. This CDR3 contains 14 residues. The germline CDR1 and CDR2 sequences are LNHDA and SQIVND (reference sequence). V dropped 7 bases and J dropped 0 bases, with 10 bases sitting between them. CDR3 in amino acids: CASNDINSNQPQHF. DNA of the CDR3: TGTGCCAGTAACGACATTAATAGCAATCAGCCCCAGCATTTT.

V is TRBV7-2 and J is TRBJ2-5, with 7 bases matching TRBD2. The CDR3 loop spans 15 amino acids. The germline V gene encodes CDR1 SGHTA and CDR2 FQGNSA. V lost 5 bases, J lost 1 base, and 7 bases stayed unmatched. The CDR3 coding sequence is TGTGCCAGCAGCCTTATGGGGGGGATCCAAGAGACCCAGTACTTC. This gives the protein CASSLMGGIQETQYF.